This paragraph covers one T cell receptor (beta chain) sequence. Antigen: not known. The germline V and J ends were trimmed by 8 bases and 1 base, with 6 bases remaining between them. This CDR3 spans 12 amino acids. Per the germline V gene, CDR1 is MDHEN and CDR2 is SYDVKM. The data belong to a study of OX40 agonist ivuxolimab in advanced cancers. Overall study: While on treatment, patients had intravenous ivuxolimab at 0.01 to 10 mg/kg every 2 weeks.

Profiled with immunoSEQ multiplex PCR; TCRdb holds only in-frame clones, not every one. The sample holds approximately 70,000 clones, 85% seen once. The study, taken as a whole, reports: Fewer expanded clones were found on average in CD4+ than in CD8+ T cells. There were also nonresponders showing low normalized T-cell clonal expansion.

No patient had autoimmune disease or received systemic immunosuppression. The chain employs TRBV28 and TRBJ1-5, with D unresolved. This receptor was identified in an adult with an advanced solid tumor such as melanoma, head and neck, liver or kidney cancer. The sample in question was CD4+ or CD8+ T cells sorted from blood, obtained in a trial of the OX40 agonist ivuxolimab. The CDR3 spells CASEISNQPQHF. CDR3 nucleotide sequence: TGTGCCAGCGAGATCAGCAATCAGCCCCAGCATTTT. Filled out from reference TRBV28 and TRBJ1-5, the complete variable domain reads DVKVTQSSRYLVKRTGEKVFLECVQDMDHENMFWYRQDPGLGLRLIYFSYDVKMKEKGDIPEGYSVSREKKERFSLILESASTNQTSMYLCASEISNQPQHFGDGTRLSIL.